This entry describes one T cell receptor beta chain. The antigen remains unidentified. The sample originates from a study of shared clonotypes between healthy human individuals. General study findings and limits: On the whole, naive subsets had larger estimated richness than memory subsets had. It was observed that approximately 5% of naive CD4 clonotypes were shared across several donors.

V lost 6 bases and J lost 5; bases outside the gene matches: 6. CDR3 length: 14 amino acids. Per germline, CDR1 MNHNY and CDR2 SVGAGI (reference sequence). The deep-level immunoSEQ assay was used. Generated by immunoSEQ multiplex PCR, the TCRdb table keeps only in-frame clones and is missing some. This table holds some 980,000 clones, about 80% found once. This rearrangement joins TRBV6-6 to TRBJ1-5; 8 bases are a match to TRBD1. Sequences were obtained from memory CD4+ T cells sorted from blood. Subset specified: CD45RA-negative fraction. This TCR came from a man aged 18-30 years in good health. CDR3 amino acids: CASSMDRVYQPQHF. In DNA form, the CDR3 reads TGTGCCAGCAGCATGGACAGGGTTTATCAGCCCCAGCATTTT.